The 28 T cell receptor beta chains in this list originate from one sample, sequenced in a study of shared clonotypes between healthy human individuals. Assay used: immunoSEQ multiplex PCR; TCRdb lists only in-frame clones, some missing. The data contain over a million clones, about 80% of them singletons. The sample consisted of memory CD4+ T cells from PBMCs. Subset of the sample: CD45RA-negative fraction. The source is a man younger than 35 in good health. Some clones in this sample may be carry-over from other donors' samples.

This clone was observed a single time. This chain links TRBV4-1 with TRBJ2-1, with D possibly matching TRBD2 (6 bases). V was shortened by 4 bases and J by 12 bases, with 16 bases between the two germline ends. CDR1 is MGHRA, CDR2 YSYEKL, per germline. This CDR3 has 13 residues. The CDR3 sequence: CASSPQFGGGQFF. CDR3 DNA sequence: TGCGCCAGCAGCCCCCAATTCGGGGGTGGGCAGTTCTTC.

This clone was detected only a few times. Sequence at one end of the junction differs from germline and may be a read error. The chain employs TRBV5-5 and TRBJ2-7; no reliable D call. The germline CDR1 and CDR2 sequences are SGHKS and YYEKEE (reference sequence). CDR3 size: 9 residues. CDR3 coding DNA: TGTGCCAGCCCCAGAAGTGGGAATTTC. It yields the protein CASPRSGNF.

J is TRBJ2-7 and V is TRBV7-2, with 8 bases that match TRBD1. Germline V gene sequence: CDR1 SGHTA, CDR2 FQGNSA. J gave up 4 bases and V 2 bases, and 7 bases lay outside the gene matches. The CDR3 totals 15 residues. The CDR3 nucleotides read TGTGCCAGCAGCTTAAACGCAGGGGGCTTGTACGAGCAGTACTTC. Its translation is CASSLNAGGLYEQYF.

CDR3 bases: TGTGCCAGCAGAGGGGGCGGTAAAAACTATGGCTACACCTTC. It encodes CASRGGGKNYGYTF. The chain carries TRBV27 and TRBJ1-2; the match to TRBD1 covers 7 bases. The germline gives CDR1 MNHEY, CDR2 SMNVEV (reference sequence). Losses at the gene ends were 6 bases for V and 2 bases for J; bases not matched to a gene: 6. The CDR3 covers 14 residues.

The DNA of the CDR3 is TGTGCCAGCAGTTCTGCAGGTGGCTACACCTTC. Protein sequence: CASSSAGGYTF. V is TRBV27 and J is TRBJ1-2; D ambiguous. V dropped 4 bases and J dropped 7 bases, with 7 bases sitting between them. CDR1 is MNHEY, CDR2 SMNVEV, per germline (reference sequence). The CDR3 has 11 amino acids.

The CDR3 region is CAWNQVEGQPQHF. CDR3 bases: TGTGCCTGGAATCAGGTCGAAGGACAGCCCCAGCATTTT. The chain employs TRBV30 and TRBJ1-5; the D is unclear. The CDR3 is 13 residues long. V was clipped by 4 bases and J by 7 bases, with 14 bases between them. Germline V lookup: CDR1 GTSNPN, CDR2 SVGIG (reference sequence). Using reference TRBV30 and TRBJ1-5 for the parts outside the CDR3, the full variable domain is SQTIHQWPATLVQPVGSPLSLECTVEGTSNPNLYWYRQAAGRGLQLLFYSVGIGQISSEVPQNLSASRPQDRQFILSSKKLLLSDSGFYLCAWNQVEGQPQHFGDGTRLSIL.

The table lists this clone with a few counts. The same CDR3 arises from other DNA sequences in this sample as well. This chain uses TRBV7-2 with TRBJ2-1; TRBD2 matches 9 bases. Germline loops: CDR1 SGHTA, CDR2 FQGNSA. This CDR3 has 15 amino acids. V lost 4 bases and J lost 2; bases outside the gene matches: 3. The CDR3 loop is CASSSGLAPYNEQFF. CDR3 bases: TGTGCCAGCAGCTCCGGACTAGCGCCCTACAATGAGCAGTTCTTC. Looking up the rest from reference TRBV7-2 and TRBJ2-1 gives the full variable domain: GAGVSQSPSNKVTEKGKDVELRCDPISGHTALYWYRQSLGQGLEFLIYFQGNSAPDKSGLPSDRFSAERTGGSVSTLTIQRTQQEDSAVYLCASSSGLAPYNEQFFGPGTRLTVL.

The chain recombines TRBV11-2 with TRBJ2-1; D is unclear. Trimming took off 0 bases at V and 0 bases at J, with 6 bases between the two ends. The CDR3 contains 15 residues. CDR1 is SGHAT and CDR2 is FQNNGV in the germline V gene. In nucleotides, the CDR3 is TGTGCCAGCAGCTTAGAAGAAAGCTCCTACAATGAGCAGTTCTTC. The encoded protein is CASSLEESSYNEQFF. The full variable domain, completed using reference TRBV11-2 and TRBJ2-1, is EAGVAQSPRYKIIEKRQSVAFWCNPISGHATLYWYQQILGQGPKLLIQFQNNGVVDDSQLPKDRFSAERLKGVDSTLKIQPAKLEDSAVYLCASSLEESSYNEQFFGPGTRLTVL.

This clone was observed many times. The chain joins TRBV2 to TRBJ2-2; TRBD1 or TRBD2 may be the D gene (5 bases each). Germline CDR1 is SNHLY and CDR2 is FYNNEI. The germline V and J ends were trimmed by 7 bases and 1 base, with 10 bases remaining between them. The CDR3 contains 14 residues. DNA for the CDR3: TGTGCCAGCACGGGACCCATGAACACCGGGGAGCTGTTTTTT. Amino acids: CASTGPMNTGELFF.

J is TRBJ1-1 and V is TRBV6-1; D not resolved. With 1 base removed from V and 7 bases from J, the gap between germline ends came to 10 bases. CDR1 MNHNS and CDR2 SASEGT come from the germline V gene. The CDR3 extends over 13 amino acids. CDR3 loop: CASSEGAVLEAFF. CDR3 bases: TGTGCCAGCAGTGAAGGGGCAGTCCTTGAAGCTTTCTTT.

This clone was seen a handful of times. This chain links TRBV28 with TRBJ1-2; D call uncertain. V was trimmed by 8 bases and J by 2 bases, leaving 15 bases between them. The germline V gene has CDR1 MDHEN and CDR2 SYDVKM. The CDR3 spans 14 residues. CDR3 nucleotides: TGTGCCAGCGTCACAAGGGTGAGGAACTATGGCTACACCTTC. It translates to CASVTRVRNYGYTF.

V gene TRBV7-9 combines with J gene TRBJ1-1, with unresolved D. There are 14 residues in the CDR3. The V gene lost 2 bases and the J gene lost 3 bases, with 10 bases spanning the gap. Germline loops: CDR1 SEHNR, CDR2 FQNEAQ (reference sequence). This chain's CDR3 is CASSLTDADTEAFF. CDR3 bases: TGTGCCAGCAGCTTAACGGACGCGGACACTGAAGCTTTCTTT.

This chain uses TRBV4-1 with TRBJ2-5; TRBD1 agrees at 7 bases. V lost 3 bases to trimming and J lost 2 bases; unmatched junction nucleotides: 9. This CDR3 is built from 16 residues. From germline, CDR1 is MGHRA and CDR2 YSYEKL. CDR3 region: CASSHLGQKRQETQYF. CDR3 bases: TGCGCCAGCAGCCATCTGGGACAGAAGAGACAAGAGACCCAGTACTTC.

The rearrangement links TRBV2 to TRBJ1-1; no reliable D call. The germline V gene encodes CDR1 SNHLY and CDR2 FYNNEI. Trimming took 4 bases from V and 1 from J, leaving 10 bases between them. The CDR3 spans 14 residues. The CDR3 DNA follows: TGTGCCAGCAGTGCGCTCCAGACGAACACTGAAGCTTTCTTT. It yields the protein CASSALQTNTEAFF.

The V gene is TRBV7-3, the J gene TRBJ1-4; D gene uncertain. This CDR3 is built from 23 residues. The V gene's germline CDR1 is SGHTA and CDR2 FQGTGA. Trimming stripped 1 base from V and 0 bases from J, with 30 bases between. CDR3 sequence reads: CASSLIGFEKFRPQLATNEKLFF. CDR3 nucleotide sequence: TGTGCCAGCAGCTTAATTGGTTTTGAGAAGTTTCGTCCCCAGCTAGCAACTAATGAAAAACTGTTTTTT.

The genes are TRBV5-4 and TRBJ1-2; TRBD1 is a possible D gene (5 bases). This CDR3 is built from 16 residues. Germline V gives CDR1 SGHNT, CDR2 YYREEE (reference sequence). V shed 1 base and J shed 2 bases, with 15 bases lying between them. CDR3 bases: TGTGCCAGCAGCTTGACGGCAGGGCCGTTGAACTATGGCTACACCTTC. Its translation: CASSLTAGPLNYGYTF. Using reference TRBV5-4 and TRBJ1-2 for the parts outside the CDR3, the full variable domain is ETGVTQSPTHLIKTRGQQVTLRCSSQSGHNTVSWYQQALGQGPQFIFQYYREEENGRGNFPPRFSGLQFPNYSSELNVNALELDDSALYLCASSLTAGPLNYGYTFGSGTRLTVV.

This clone came up many times. The V and J genes are TRBV9 and TRBJ2-1, with D uncertain. Germline lookup yields CDR1 SGDLS and CDR2 YYNGEE. Trimming left V 0 bases short and J 5 bases short, with 12 bases between. The CDR3 covers 15 residues. For the CDR3, the DNA is TGTGCCAGCAGCGTAGATAAGTGGCCCGACAATGAGCAGTTCTTC. It translates to CASSVDKWPDNEQFF.

This chain joins TRBV4-2 and TRBJ2-1, with 10 bases matching TRBD2. The CDR3 spans 16 residues. The germline CDR1 and CDR2 sequences are LGHNA and YNFKEQ. Trimming took 1 base from V and 5 from J; bases not matched to a gene: 5. The CDR3 region is CASSQVAGGGHNEQFF. The CDR3 coding sequence is TGTGCCAGCAGCCAAGTAGCGGGAGGTGGCCACAATGAGCAGTTCTTC.

This chain uses TRBV6-1 with TRBJ2-5; 10 bases map to TRBD2. After removal of 7 bases from V and 4 bases from J, the junction contained 6 bases not matched to a gene. The germline V gene encodes CDR1 MNHNS and CDR2 SASEGT. The CDR3 contains 14 residues. The CDR3 DNA sequence: TGTGCCAGCACCCGACTAGCGGGCGGAGAGACCCAGTACTTC. Amino acids: CASTRLAGGETQYF.

This clone has only a few counts. The chain uses TRBV18 and TRBJ1-1, with 9 bases matching TRBD1. Germline assignment: CDR1 KGHSH and CDR2 LQKENI. CDR3 length: 13 residues. The V and J ends lost 8 bases and 6 bases, in that order; junction bases with no gene match: 7. CDR3 bases: TGTGCCAGCGTGGGACAGGGAGGGGCTGAAGCTTTCTTT. The encoded protein is CASVGQGGAEAFF.

This clone was seen more than once but under ten times. This chain joins TRBV5-1 and TRBJ1-1, with a tentative D call TRBD1 (5 bases). From germline, CDR1 is SGHRS and CDR2 YFSETQ. This CDR3 comprises 14 residues. The V gene lost 4 bases and the J gene lost 0 bases, with 10 bases spanning the gap. This CDR3 reads CASSAGSLNTEAFF. CDR3 coding DNA: TGCGCCAGCAGCGCAGGGTCCCTGAACACTGAAGCTTTCTTT.

The DNA of the CDR3 is TGTGCCAGCAGCGCCGGACAGGTCAGTGGTGGAAACACCATATATTTT. Its translation: CASSAGQVSGGNTIYF. The chain uses TRBV9 and TRBJ1-3; 7 nucleotides align to TRBD1. This CDR3 comprises 16 residues. The germline V gene has CDR1 SGDLS and CDR2 YYNGEE. Germline trimming cut 3 bases from V and 3 bases from J; bases unmatched to any gene: 9. Looking up the rest from reference TRBV9 and TRBJ1-3 gives the full variable domain: DSGVTQTPKHLITATGQRVTLRCSPRSGDLSVYWYQQSLDQGLQFLIQYYNGEERAKGNILERFSAQQFPDLHSELNLSSLELGDSALYFCASSAGQVSGGNTIYFGEGSWLTVV.

V gene TRBV19 combines with J gene TRBJ1-1, with 7 bases matching TRBD1. The junction had 13 bases not matched to a gene; V was cut back by 5 bases and J by 4 bases. The CDR3 extends over 16 amino acids. Germline V gives CDR1 LNHDA, CDR2 SQIVND (reference sequence). CDR3 nucleotide sequence: TGTGCCAGTAGTTACAAAGGGACAGTTGAAGCCACTGAAGCTTTCTTT. Residues: CASSYKGTVEATEAFF.

In the case of this clone: This sequence is one base from a far larger clone and is likely a read error. This specimen includes other DNA sequences encoding the same CDR3. This rearrangement joins TRBV30 to TRBJ1-6, with D hard to call. The CDR3 spans 14 residues. Germline-derived CDR1 and CDR2 are GTSNPN and SVGIG (reference sequence). Here the CDR3 DNA reads TGTGCCTGGATGTCCGGGTCCTATAATTCACCCCTCCACTTC. Residues: CAWMSGSYNSPLHF.

The V and J genes are TRBV4-1 and TRBJ1-3, with D perhaps matching TRBD1 (6 bases). Germline V CDR1 and CDR2: MGHRA, YSYEKL. V dropped 0 bases and J dropped 2 bases, with 20 bases sitting between them. The CDR3 sequence is 19 residues long. The CDR3 here is CASSQDPGARGLPGNTIYF. The CDR3, as DNA: TGCGCCAGCAGCCAAGATCCAGGGGCGCGAGGTCTTCCTGGAAACACCATATATTTT.

The V call is TRBV7-2, the J call TRBJ2-5; no clear D. The CDR3 spans 14 residues. Trimming took off 4 bases at V and 1 base at J, with 10 bases between the two ends. CDR1 is SGHTA, CDR2 FQGNSA, per germline. CDR3 sequence: CASSSYRVQETQYF. The CDR3 DNA reads TGTGCCAGCAGCTCTTACCGGGTCCAAGAGACCCAGTACTTC.

This clone showed up just a few times. This chain uses TRBV7-2 with TRBJ2-1, with 9 bases that match TRBD2. Unmatched junction bases numbered 4, after V lost 3 bases and J lost 7 bases. Germline V gene lookup returns CDR1 SGHTA and CDR2 FQGNSA. This CDR3 is 14 amino acids long. CDR3: CASSFGGRGNEQFF. The CDR3 DNA reads as TGTGCCAGCAGCTTCGGCGGGAGGGGTAATGAGCAGTTCTTC.

The chain joins TRBV23-1 to TRBJ1-5; D is unresolved. TRBV23-1 is identified as an open reading frame with a role that is uncertain. The CDR3 is 11 amino acids. The ends were cut back, 4 bases at V and 9 bases at J, with 7 bases in the middle. Here the CDR3 DNA reads TGCGCCAGCAGTCTTCCGGGGCCCCAGCATTTT. Residues: CASSLPGPQHF.